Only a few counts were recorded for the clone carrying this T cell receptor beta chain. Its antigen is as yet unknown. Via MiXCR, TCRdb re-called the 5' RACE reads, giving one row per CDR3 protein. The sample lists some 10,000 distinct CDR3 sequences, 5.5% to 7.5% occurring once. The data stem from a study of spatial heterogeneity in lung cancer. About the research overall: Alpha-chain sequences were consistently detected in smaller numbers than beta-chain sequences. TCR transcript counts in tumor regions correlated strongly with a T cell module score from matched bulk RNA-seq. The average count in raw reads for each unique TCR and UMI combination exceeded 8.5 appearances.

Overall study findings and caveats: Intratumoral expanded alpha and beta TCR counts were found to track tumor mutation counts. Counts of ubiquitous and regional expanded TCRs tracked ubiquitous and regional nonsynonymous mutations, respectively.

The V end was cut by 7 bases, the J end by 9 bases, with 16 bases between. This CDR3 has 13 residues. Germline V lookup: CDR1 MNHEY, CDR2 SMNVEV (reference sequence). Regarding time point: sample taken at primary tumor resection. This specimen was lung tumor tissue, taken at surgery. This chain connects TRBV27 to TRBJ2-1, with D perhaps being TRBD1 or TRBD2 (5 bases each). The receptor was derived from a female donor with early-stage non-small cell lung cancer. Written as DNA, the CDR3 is TGTGCCAGCACCGGATCTCTTGGGGGTGAGCAGTTCTTC. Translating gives CASTGSLGGEQFF.